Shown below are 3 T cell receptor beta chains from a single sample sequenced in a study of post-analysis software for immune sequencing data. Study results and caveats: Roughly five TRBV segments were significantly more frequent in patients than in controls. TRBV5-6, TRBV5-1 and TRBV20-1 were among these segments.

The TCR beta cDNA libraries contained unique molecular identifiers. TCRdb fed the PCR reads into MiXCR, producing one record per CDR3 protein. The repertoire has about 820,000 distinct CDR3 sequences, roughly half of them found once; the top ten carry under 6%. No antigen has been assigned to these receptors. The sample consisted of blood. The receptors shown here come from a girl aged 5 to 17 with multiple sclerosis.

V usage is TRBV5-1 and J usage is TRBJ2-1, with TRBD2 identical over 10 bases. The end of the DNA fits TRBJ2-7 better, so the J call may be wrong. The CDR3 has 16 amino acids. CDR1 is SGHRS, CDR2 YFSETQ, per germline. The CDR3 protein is CASSLSVAGGYNEQYF. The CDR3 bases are TGCGCCAGCAGCCTGTCCGTAGCGGGAGGATACAATGAGCAGTACTTC.

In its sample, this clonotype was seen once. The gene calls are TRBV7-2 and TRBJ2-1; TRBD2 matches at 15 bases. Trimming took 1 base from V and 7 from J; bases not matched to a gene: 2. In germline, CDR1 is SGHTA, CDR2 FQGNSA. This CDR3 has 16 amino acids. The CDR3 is CASSLVGLAGGNEQFF. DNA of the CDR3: TGTGCCAGCAGCTTAGTGGGACTAGCGGGGGGTAATGAGCAGTTCTTC.

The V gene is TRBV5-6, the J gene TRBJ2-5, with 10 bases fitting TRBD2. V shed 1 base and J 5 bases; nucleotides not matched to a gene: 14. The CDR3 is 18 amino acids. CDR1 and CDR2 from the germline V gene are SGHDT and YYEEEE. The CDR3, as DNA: TGTGCCAGCAGCTTGTTACTAGCGGGATTGGATAGTGGCGAGACCCAGTACTTC. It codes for CASSLLLAGLDSGETQYF.